This T cell receptor (beta chain) was obtained from a study of OX40 agonist ivuxolimab in advanced cancers. Study details: Partial responses were achieved by three patients, one with hepatocellular carcinoma and two with cutaneous melanoma.

This clone has a handful of counts. Blood specimens came from baseline, cycle 4 day 1, and cycle 7 day 1. CDR3 length: 14 residues. The germline V gene encodes CDR1 SEHNR and CDR2 FQNEAQ (reference sequence). V was clipped by 1 base and J by 5 bases, with 12 bases between them. TCRdb's copy holds only in-frame clones and misses some; the assay was immunoSEQ multiplex PCR. The profile covers 12,000 or so clones, with approximately 86% appearing a single time and roughly 28% taken by the ten largest. This sequence originates from an adult with an advanced solid tumor such as melanoma, head and neck, liver or kidney cancer. This specimen consisted of CD4+ or CD8+ T cells sorted from blood, obtained in a trial of the OX40 agonist ivuxolimab. This chain joins TRBV7-9 and TRBJ2-7; D may be TRBD1 or TRBD2 (5 bases each). The CDR3 DNA follows: TGTGCCAGCAGCTTAGGAGGGCAGGGTGACGAGCAGTACTTC. This encodes CASSLGGQGDEQYF.